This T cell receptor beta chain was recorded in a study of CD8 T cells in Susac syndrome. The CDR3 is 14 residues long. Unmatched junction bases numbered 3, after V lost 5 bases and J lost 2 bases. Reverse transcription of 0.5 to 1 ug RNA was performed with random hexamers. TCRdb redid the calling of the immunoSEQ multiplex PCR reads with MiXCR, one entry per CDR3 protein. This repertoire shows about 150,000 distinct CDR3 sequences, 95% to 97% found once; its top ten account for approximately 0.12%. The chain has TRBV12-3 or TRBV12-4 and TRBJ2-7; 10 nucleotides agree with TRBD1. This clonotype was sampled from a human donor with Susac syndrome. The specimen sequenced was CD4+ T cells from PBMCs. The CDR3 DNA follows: TGTGCCAGCAGTGCTGGGACAGGGGCCTACGAGCAGTACTTC. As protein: CASSAGTGAYEQYF.